The 19 T cell receptor beta chains in this list originate from one sample, sequenced in a study of blood T cell repertoires in COVID-19. The repertoire was sequenced with immunoSEQ multiplex PCR; TCRdb's copy has only in-frame clones and lacks some. This table holds about 140,000 clones, around 83% found once. Sequencing was done on a sample of peripheral blood. Source of these receptors: a man aged 25-40 years with COVID-19, enrolled during active disease.

This chain joins TRBV11-3 and TRBJ2-7; no firm D call. CDR3 length: 14 amino acids. Germline CDR1 is SGHNT and CDR2 is YENEEA. Trimming removed 5 bases from V and 6 bases from J, with 17 bases in between. CDR3 DNA sequence: TGTGCCAGCAGCGTATCTAGTACCCACCGCGAGCAGTACTTC. It yields the protein CASSVSSTHREQYF.

CDR3 loop: CARTLSRQETQYF. In nucleotides, the CDR3 is TGTGCCAGGACTTTATCCCGCCAAGAGACCCAGTACTTC. The chain joins TRBV15 to TRBJ2-5; D may be TRBD2 (5 bases). The CDR3 spans 13 residues. Germline CDR1 reads LNHNV; CDR2 reads YYDKDF (reference sequence). Trimming removed 10 bases at V and 1 base at J, with 13 bases between.

The V call is TRBV20-1, the J call TRBJ1-6, with D unclear. V was clipped by 3 bases and J by 0 bases, with 9 bases between them. The CDR3 consists of 15 residues. The germline CDR1 and CDR2 sequences are DFQATT and SNEGSKA (reference sequence). This CDR3 is CSASVGRSYNSPLHF. CDR3 nucleotides: TGCAGTGCTAGTGTGGGCCGCTCCTATAATTCACCCCTCCACTTT.

A few counts support this clone. This sequence joins TRBV6-2 or TRBV6-3 and TRBJ2-7, with D hard to call. V shed 4 bases and J shed 0 bases, with 4 bases lying between them. The CDR3 is 12 amino acids. The germline V gene has CDR1 MNHEY and CDR2 SVGEGT. The CDR3 nucleotides read TGTGCCAGCAGTTCCAGCTCCTACGAGCAGTACTTC. Translating it yields CASSSSSYEQYF.

This clone showed up just once. The CDR3 protein is CASSQPGQQYEQYF. Here the CDR3 DNA reads TGCGCCAGCAGCCAACCGGGACAACAATACGAGCAGTACTTC. The V gene is TRBV4-1, the J gene TRBJ2-7; TRBD1 might be the D (6 bases). Germline values: CDR1 MGHRA, CDR2 YSYEKL. There are 14 residues in the CDR3. The V end was cut by 2 bases, the J end by 4 bases, with 12 bases between.

The J gene is TRBJ1-1, the V gene TRBV7-2; D call uncertain. V was cut by 4 bases and J by 0 bases, with 12 bases left in between. The CDR3 is 15 residues long. The V gene's germline CDR1 is SGHTA and CDR2 FQGNSA. This CDR3 reads CASSSSRGMNTEAFF. The CDR3 DNA reads as TGTGCCAGCAGCTCTAGTCGGGGTATGAACACTGAAGCTTTCTTT.

This clone came up a few times. The chain uses TRBV30 and TRBJ2-7, with D perhaps matching TRBD1 (6 bases). The CDR3 has 14 amino acids. V lost 3 bases and J lost 6, with 18 bases in between. The V gene's germline CDR1 is GTSNPN and CDR2 SVGIG (reference sequence). The CDR3 DNA sequence: TGTGCCTGGAGGGGCAAACAGGGTTGGGGCGAGCAGTACTTC. It translates to CAWRGKQGWGEQYF.

A single count supports this clone. The chain employs TRBV27 and TRBJ2-7; 13 nucleotides align to TRBD2. The germline V gene encodes CDR1 MNHEY and CDR2 SMNVEV (reference sequence). The CDR3 is 17 residues long. J lost 2 bases, V lost 1 base, and 5 bases had no gene match. CDR3 in DNA: TGTGCCAGCAGTTTATTACTAGCGGGAGGGCCGACCTACGAGCAGTACTTC. Translating it yields CASSLLLAGGPTYEQYF.

The rearrangement links TRBV5-4 to TRBJ2-5; TRBD2 aligns across 9 bases. Germline trimming cut 9 bases from V and 1 base from J; bases unmatched to any gene: 4. The CDR3 consists of 13 residues. CDR1 and CDR2 (germline): SGHNT, YYREEE (reference sequence). The CDR3 nucleotides read TGTGCCACCCTAGCGGGGACCCAAGAGACCCAGTACTTC. This sequence encodes CATLAGTQETQYF.

The CDR3 DNA reads as TGTGCCTGGAGAACCGGGACAGGGGGTTCGCCCCTCCACTTT. It codes for CAWRTGTGGSPLHF. The V and J genes are TRBV30 and TRBJ1-6; 11 bases match TRBD1. V lost 3 bases to trimming and J lost 13 bases; unmatched junction nucleotides: 8. The CDR3 consists of 14 residues. Germline loops: CDR1 GTSNPN, CDR2 SVGIG (reference sequence).

The chain employs TRBV6-5 and TRBJ2-1; D might be TRBD1 (5 bases). V lost 4 bases to trimming and J lost 9 bases, with 10 bases between them. The germline CDR1 and CDR2 sequences are MNHEY and SVGAGI. The CDR3 is 12 amino acids. The CDR3 DNA reads as TGTGCCAGCAGTTTCGACAGAAGTGAGCAGTTCTTC. Translation gives CASSFDRSEQFF.

This chain joins TRBV7-2 and TRBJ1-5, with D uncertain. CDR1 is SGHTA, CDR2 FQGNSA, per germline. The V and J ends lost 1 base and 5 bases respectively, with 6 bases between them. CDR3 length: 13 amino acids. CDR3 residues: CASSLDPDQPQHF. CDR3 nucleotide sequence: TGTGCCAGCAGCTTAGACCCAGATCAGCCCCAGCATTTT.

The chain is built from TRBV6-5 and TRBJ2-5, with 9 bases fitting TRBD2. Germline V gene sequence: CDR1 MNHEY, CDR2 SVGAGI. Germline trimming cut 4 bases from V and 5 bases from J; bases unmatched to any gene: 8. This CDR3 spans 15 amino acids. CDR3 in DNA: TGTGCCAGCAGTTCGGGACTAGCCTCGCGGGAGACCCAGTACTTC. It is translated as CASSSGLASRETQYF.

The chain is built from TRBV24-1 and TRBJ2-5; TRBD1 matches 8 bases. V lost 3 bases to trimming and J lost 4 bases; unmatched junction nucleotides: 9. Per the germline V gene, CDR1 is KGHDR and CDR2 is SFDVKD. This CDR3 has 16 residues. The DNA of the CDR3 is TGTGCCACCAGTGATGCAGGGGGCAAGGTCAGAGAGACCCAGTACTTC. Its protein product is CATSDAGGKVRETQYF.

This clone was counted a single time. DNA for the CDR3: TGTGCCAGCAGATACGACAGGGGACGGAACACTGAAGCTTTCTTT. Translating gives CASRYDRGRNTEAFF. The genes are TRBV11-2 and TRBJ1-1; 8 nucleotides line up with TRBD1. The V segment lost 6 bases and the J segment 1 base; nucleotides outside the gene matches: 7. In germline, CDR1 is SGHAT, CDR2 FQNNGV. The CDR3 has 15 amino acids.

The V call is TRBV3-1 (or the pseudogene TRBV3-2), the J call TRBJ2-4, with TRBD2 matching over 7 bases. Trimming cost V 5 bases and J 4 bases; bases outside gene matches: 5. Germline assignment: CDR1 LGHDT and CDR2 YNNKEL (reference sequence). This CDR3 region has 14 residues. CDR3 loop: CASSSSSGKNIQYF. The CDR3 DNA sequence: TGTGCCAGCAGCTCATCTAGCGGTAAAAACATTCAGTACTTC.

This clone was counted a few times. The CDR3 loop reads CASSDSRGSWQPQHF. CDR3 DNA: TGTGCCAGCAGTGATAGCAGGGGGTCGTGGCAGCCCCAGCATTTT. V is TRBV6-1 and J is TRBJ1-5, with 7 bases aligning to TRBD1. The ends lost 3 bases at V and 7 bases at J; junction bases unmatched: 9. The CDR3 contains 15 residues. Per the germline V gene, CDR1 is MNHNS and CDR2 is SASEGT.

The chain carries TRBV13 and TRBJ2-2; TRBD1 matches 12 bases. CDR1 and CDR2 (germline): PRHDT, FYEKMQ (reference sequence). V shed 1 base and J 1 base; nucleotides not matched to a gene: 7. The CDR3 spans 19 residues. The CDR3 here is CASSLAWDRGRLNTGELFF. The CDR3 bases are TGTGCCAGCAGCTTAGCTTGGGACAGGGGGCGCTTGAACACCGGGGAGCTGTTTTTT.

V and J are TRBV4-3 and TRBJ2-7; maybe TRBD2 (5 bases). This CDR3 spans 14 amino acids. Trimming pared 0 bases from V and 5 bases from J, leaving 11 bases between. From germline, CDR1 is LGHNA and CDR2 YSLEER. The DNA for the CDR3 is TGCGCCAGCAGCCAAGAACAGATTAGCGACGAGCAGTACTTC. The encoded protein is CASSQEQISDEQYF.